The T cell receptor (beta chain) under discussion was sequenced for a study of blood T cell repertoires in COVID-19. Overall study: There were acute and convalescent COVID-19 samples, and they came from the United States, Italy and Spain.

Patients at the Seattle site were enrolled during active infection and followed longitudinally. In the original analysis: Counts of nucleated cells, estimated from reference gene primer amplification, were obtained. Clones were read by immunoSEQ multiplex PCR, and TCRdb kept only the in-frame ones, dropping some. V, J and clone size derive from that table, while D and trimming were established from the DNA sequence. In the table there are 55,000 to 65,000 clones, over 70% of which are singletons. CDR1 and CDR2 from the germline V gene are SGHDT and YYEEEE. V lost 4 bases, J lost 8 bases, and 6 bases stayed unmatched. The CDR3 is 16 residues long.

The sequence derives from a man aged 25-40 years with COVID-19, enrolled during active disease. V is TRBV5-6 and J is TRBJ2-1; 16 bases are a match to TRBD2. Sequenced material: peripheral blood. The CDR3 here is CASSQGLAGGDYEQFF. The CDR3 bases are TGTGCCAGCAGCCAGGGACTAGCGGGAGGGGACTATGAGCAGTTCTTC.